The following is a T cell receptor beta chain sequence with its context. Its target is unknown. TCR beta libraries were built with iRepertoire HTBI primers and Arm-PCR of CDR3 regions. TCRdb ran MiXCR on the multiplex PCR reads and lists one entry per CDR3 protein. Altogether 300,000 to 350,000 distinct CDR3 sequences are present, roughly 21% being singletons, with the ten largest covering roughly 29%. Between the trimmed V and J ends, which lost 2 bases and 11 bases, there was a span of 13 bases. In germline, CDR1 is MNHEY, CDR2 SVGAGI. This CDR3 region has 14 residues. The time point: persistent/refractory GD, antithyroid drugs over 5 years with positive TRAb. The TCR library used RNA extracted from PBMCs. Per American Thyroid Association guidelines, Graves' disease was diagnosed. As collected, the peripheral blood samples measured 7.5 to 9 milliliters each and went into EDTA tubes. This entry is derived from a study of regulatory T cells in long-lasting Graves disease.

The study's findings and limits: Preferential use of TRBV28, TRBJ1-2 and TRBJ2-5 was seen in persistent disease. Small numbers of samples may have cut accuracy.

Material: peripheral blood mononuclear cells (PBMCs), obtained when the disease was refractory, from a patient treated with antithyroid drugs. The V call is TRBV6-5, the J call TRBJ1-6; D unresolved. The receptor was derived from a female donor with Graves disease. The CDR3 nucleotides read TGTGCCAGCAGTTACCGTCAGGCCTCCACACCCCTCCACTTT. Its translation is CASSYRQASTPLHF.